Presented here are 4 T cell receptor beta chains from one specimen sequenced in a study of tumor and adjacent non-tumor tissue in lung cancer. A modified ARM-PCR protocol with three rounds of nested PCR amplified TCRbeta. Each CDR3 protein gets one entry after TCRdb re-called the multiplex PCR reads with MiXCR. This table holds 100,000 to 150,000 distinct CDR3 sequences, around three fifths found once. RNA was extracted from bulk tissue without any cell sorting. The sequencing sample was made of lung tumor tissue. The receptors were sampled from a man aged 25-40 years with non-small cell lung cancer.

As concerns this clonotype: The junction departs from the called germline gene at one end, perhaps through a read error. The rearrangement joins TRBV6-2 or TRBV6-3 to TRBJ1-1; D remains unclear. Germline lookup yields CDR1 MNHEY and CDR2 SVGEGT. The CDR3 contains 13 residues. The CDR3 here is CANSYTPDTEAFF. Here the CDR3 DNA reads TGTGCCAACAGTTACACCCCGGACACTGAAGCTTTCTTT.

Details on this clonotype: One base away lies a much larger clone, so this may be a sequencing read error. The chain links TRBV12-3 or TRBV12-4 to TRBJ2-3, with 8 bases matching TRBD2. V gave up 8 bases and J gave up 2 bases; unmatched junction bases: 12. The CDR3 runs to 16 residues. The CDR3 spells CASSEERESDTDTQYF. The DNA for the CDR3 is TGTGCCAGCTCCGAGGAGCGGGAGAGTGACACAGATACGCAGTATTTT.

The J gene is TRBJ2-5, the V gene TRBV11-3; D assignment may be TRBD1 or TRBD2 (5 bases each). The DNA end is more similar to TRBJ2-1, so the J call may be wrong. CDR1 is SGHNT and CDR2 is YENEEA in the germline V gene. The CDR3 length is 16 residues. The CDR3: CASNLETVTGQETQFF. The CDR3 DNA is TGTGCCAGCAACTTGGAGACTGTAACGGGGCAAGAGACCCAGTTCTTC.

CDR3 DNA sequence: TGTGCCAGCAGTTATGGGCGTAACTGTGGCTGTACCTTC. Translated, it gives CASSYGRNCGCTF. V and J are TRBV6-2 or TRBV6-3 and TRBJ1-2; D gene ambiguous. Germline V gene sequence: CDR1 MNHEY, CDR2 SVGEGT. The CDR3 is made up of 13 amino acids. V was pared by 3 bases and J by 14 bases, with 19 bases between.